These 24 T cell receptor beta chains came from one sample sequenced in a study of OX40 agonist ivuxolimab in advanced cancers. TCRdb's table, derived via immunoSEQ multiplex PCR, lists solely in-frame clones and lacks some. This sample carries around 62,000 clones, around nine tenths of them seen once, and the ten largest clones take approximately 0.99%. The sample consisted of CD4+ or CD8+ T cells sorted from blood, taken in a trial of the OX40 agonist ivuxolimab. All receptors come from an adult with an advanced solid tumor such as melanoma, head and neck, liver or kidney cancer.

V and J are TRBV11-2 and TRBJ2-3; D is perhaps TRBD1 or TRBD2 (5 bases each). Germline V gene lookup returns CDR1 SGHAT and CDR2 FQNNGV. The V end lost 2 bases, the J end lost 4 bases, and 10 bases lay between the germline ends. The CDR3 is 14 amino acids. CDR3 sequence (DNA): TGTGCCAGCAGCTTAAGTCCGGGGCCAGATACGCAGTATTTT. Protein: CASSLSPGPDTQYF.

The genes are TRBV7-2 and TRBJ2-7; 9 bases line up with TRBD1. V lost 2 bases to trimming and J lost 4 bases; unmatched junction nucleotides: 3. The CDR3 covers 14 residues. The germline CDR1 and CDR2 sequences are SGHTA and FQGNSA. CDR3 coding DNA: TGTGCCAGCAGCTTAAACGGACAGGGGTACGAGCAGTACTTC. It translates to CASSLNGQGYEQYF.

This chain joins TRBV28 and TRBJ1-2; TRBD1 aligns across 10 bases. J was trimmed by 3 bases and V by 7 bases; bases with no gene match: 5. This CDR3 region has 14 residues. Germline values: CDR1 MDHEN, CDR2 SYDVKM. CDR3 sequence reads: CASTSGQGHYGYTF. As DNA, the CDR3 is TGTGCCAGCACCTCGGGACAGGGGCACTATGGCTACACCTTC.

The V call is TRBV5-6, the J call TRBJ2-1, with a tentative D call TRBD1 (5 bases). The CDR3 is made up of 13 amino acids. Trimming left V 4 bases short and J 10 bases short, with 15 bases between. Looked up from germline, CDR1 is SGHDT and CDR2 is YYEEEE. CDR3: CASSPQGNEEQFF. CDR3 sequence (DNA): TGTGCCAGCAGCCCGCAGGGAAATGAGGAGCAGTTCTTC.

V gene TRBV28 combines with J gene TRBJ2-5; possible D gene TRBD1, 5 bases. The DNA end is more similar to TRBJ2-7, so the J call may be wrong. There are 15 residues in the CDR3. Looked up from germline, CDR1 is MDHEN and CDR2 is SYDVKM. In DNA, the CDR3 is TGTGCCAGTGACTCCCCGACAGTAAACTCCTACGAGCAGTACTTC. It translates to CASDSPTVNSYEQYF.

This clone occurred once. The CDR3 protein is CASSSTGGIETQYF. As DNA, the CDR3 is TGTGCCAGCTCATCTACAGGGGGCATTGAGACCCAGTACTTC. The V gene is TRBV18, the J gene TRBJ2-5, with 9 bases that match TRBD1. The CDR3 loop spans 14 amino acids. V was clipped by 5 bases and J by 5 bases; unmatched bases: 6. CDR1 is KGHSH, CDR2 LQKENI, per germline. Based on the CDR3 plus reference TRBV18 and TRBJ2-5, the full variable domain is NAGVMQNPRHLVRRRGQEARLRCSPMKGHSHVYWYRQLPEEGLKFMVYLQKENIIDESGMPKERFSAEFPKEGPSILRIQQVVRGDSAAYFCASSSTGGIETQYFGPGTRLLVL.

The CDR3 reads CASVDREKTDTQYF. The CDR3 DNA reads as TGTGCCAGCGTCGACAGGGAAAAGACAGATACGCAGTATTTT. The chain has TRBV6-1 and TRBJ2-3, with 7 bases fitting TRBD1. Germline V lookup: CDR1 MNHNS, CDR2 SASEGT. V lost 8 bases, J lost 3 bases, and 8 bases stayed unmatched. There are 14 residues in the CDR3.

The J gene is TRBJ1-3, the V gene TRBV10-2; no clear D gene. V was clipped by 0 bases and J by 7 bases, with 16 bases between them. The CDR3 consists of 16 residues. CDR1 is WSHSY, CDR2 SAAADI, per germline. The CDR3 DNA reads TGCGCCAGCAGTGAGTCTTGGGAGAGTCGGAGGAACACCATATATTTT. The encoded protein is CASSESWESRRNTIYF.

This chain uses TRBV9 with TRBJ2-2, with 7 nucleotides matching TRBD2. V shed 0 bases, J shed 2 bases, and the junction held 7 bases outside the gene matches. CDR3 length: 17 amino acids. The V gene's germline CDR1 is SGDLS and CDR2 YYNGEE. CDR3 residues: CASSVGDSGFNTGELFF. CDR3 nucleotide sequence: TGTGCCAGCAGCGTAGGGGATAGCGGGTTTAACACCGGGGAGCTGTTTTTT. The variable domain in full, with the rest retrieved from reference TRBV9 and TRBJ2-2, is DSGVTQTPKHLITATGQRVTLRCSPRSGDLSVYWYQQSLDQGLQFLIQYYNGEERAKGNILERFSAQQFPDLHSELNLSSLELGDSALYFCASSVGDSGFNTGELFFGEGSRLTVL.

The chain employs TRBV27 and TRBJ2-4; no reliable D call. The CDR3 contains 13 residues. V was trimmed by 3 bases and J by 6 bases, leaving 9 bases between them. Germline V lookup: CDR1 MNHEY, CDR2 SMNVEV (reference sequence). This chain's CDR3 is CASSLLKRNIQYF. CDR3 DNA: TGTGCCAGCAGTTTGTTGAAGAGAAACATTCAGTACTTC.

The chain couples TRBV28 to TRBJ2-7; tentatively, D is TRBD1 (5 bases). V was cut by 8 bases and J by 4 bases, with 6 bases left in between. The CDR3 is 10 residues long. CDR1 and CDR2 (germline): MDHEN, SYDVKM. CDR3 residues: CASGQYEQYF. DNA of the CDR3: TGTGCCAGCGGACAATACGAGCAGTACTTC.

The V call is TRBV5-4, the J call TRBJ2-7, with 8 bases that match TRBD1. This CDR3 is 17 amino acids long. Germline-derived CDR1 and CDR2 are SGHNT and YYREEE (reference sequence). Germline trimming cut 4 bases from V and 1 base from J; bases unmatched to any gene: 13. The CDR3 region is CASSLDRGGVRSYEQYF. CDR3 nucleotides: TGTGCCAGCAGCCTTGACAGGGGCGGCGTGCGATCCTACGAGCAGTACTTC.

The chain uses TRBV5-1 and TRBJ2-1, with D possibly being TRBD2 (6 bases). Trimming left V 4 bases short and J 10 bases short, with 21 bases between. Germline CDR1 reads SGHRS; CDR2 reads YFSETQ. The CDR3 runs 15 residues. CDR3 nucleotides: TGCGCCAGCAGCCCGCACTCCCAGGAGGGGAGGGAGCAGTTCTTC. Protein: CASSPHSQEGREQFF.

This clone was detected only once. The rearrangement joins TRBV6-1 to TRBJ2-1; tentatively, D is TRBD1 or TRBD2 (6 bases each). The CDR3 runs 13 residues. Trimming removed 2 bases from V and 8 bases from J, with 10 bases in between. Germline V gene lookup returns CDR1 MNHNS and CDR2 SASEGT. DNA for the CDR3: TGTGCCAGCAGTGAATCAGGGGACTATGAGCAGTTCTTC. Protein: CASSESGDYEQFF.

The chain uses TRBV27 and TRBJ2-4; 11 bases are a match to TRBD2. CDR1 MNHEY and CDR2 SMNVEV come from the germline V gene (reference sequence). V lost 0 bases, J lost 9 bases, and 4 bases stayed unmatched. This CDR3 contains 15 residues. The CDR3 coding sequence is TGTGCCAGCAGTTTATCGACTAGCGGGAAGAGCATTCAGTACTTC. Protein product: CASSLSTSGKSIQYF.

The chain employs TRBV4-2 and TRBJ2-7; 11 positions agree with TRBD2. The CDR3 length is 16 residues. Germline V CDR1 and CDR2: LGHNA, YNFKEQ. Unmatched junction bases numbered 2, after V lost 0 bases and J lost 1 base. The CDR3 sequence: CASSQEGTSGSYEQYF. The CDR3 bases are TGTGCCAGCAGCCAAGAAGGGACTAGCGGATCCTACGAGCAGTACTTC.

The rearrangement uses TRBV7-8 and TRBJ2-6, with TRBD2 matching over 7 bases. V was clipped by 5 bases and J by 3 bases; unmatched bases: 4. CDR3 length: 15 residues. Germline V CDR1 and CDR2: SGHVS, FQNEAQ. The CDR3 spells CASSTTSFGANVLTF. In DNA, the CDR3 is TGTGCCAGCAGCACGACTAGCTTTGGGGCCAACGTCCTGACTTTC.

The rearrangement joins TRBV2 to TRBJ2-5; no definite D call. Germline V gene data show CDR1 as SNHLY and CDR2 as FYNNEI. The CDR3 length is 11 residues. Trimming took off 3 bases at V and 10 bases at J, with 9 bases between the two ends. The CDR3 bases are TGTGCCAGCAGTGATACCGGGTACCAGTACTTC. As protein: CASSDTGYQYF. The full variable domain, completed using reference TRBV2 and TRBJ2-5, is EPEVTQTPSHQVTQMGQEVILRCVPISNHLYFYWYRQILGQKVEFLVSFYNNEISEKSEIFDDQFSVERPDGSNFTLKIRSTKLEDSAMYFCASSDTGYQYFGPGTRLLVL.

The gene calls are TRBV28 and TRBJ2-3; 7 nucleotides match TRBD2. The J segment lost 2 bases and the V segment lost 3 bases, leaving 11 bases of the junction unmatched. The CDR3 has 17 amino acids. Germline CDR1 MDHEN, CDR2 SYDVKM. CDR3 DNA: TGTGCCAGCAGTTTCCCAGGAGCTAGCGGAGACACAGATACGCAGTATTTT. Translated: CASSFPGASGDTDTQYF.

CDR3 region: CASSPQVAQTQYF. DNA for the CDR3: TGTGCCAGCAGCCCCCAGGTGGCACAGACCCAGTACTTC. The chain joins TRBV9 to TRBJ2-5, with D uncertain. The CDR3 covers 13 residues. Germline CDR1 SGDLS, CDR2 YYNGEE. Trimming removed 4 bases from V and 6 bases from J, with 13 bases in between. Drawing the rest from reference TRBV9 and TRBJ2-5, the complete variable domain is DSGVTQTPKHLITATGQRVTLRCSPRSGDLSVYWYQQSLDQGLQFLIQYYNGEERAKGNILERFSAQQFPDLHSELNLSSLELGDSALYFCASSPQVAQTQYFGPGTRLLVL.

CDR3 nucleotides: TGCGCCAGCAGCTTGGAAGGGGGCGAGCAGTACTTC. This translates into CASSLEGGEQYF. The rearrangement links TRBV5-1 to TRBJ2-7, with D tentatively TRBD1 (6 bases). Trimming took off 0 bases at V and 6 bases at J, with 7 bases between the two ends. CDR3 length: 12 amino acids. Per germline, CDR1 SGHRS and CDR2 YFSETQ.

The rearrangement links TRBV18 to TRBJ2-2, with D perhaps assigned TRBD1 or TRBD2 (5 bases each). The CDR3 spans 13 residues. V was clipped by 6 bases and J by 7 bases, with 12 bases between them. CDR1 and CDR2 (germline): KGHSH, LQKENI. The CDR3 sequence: CASSLGTDGELFF. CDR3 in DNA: TGTGCCAGCTCGCTCGGGACGGACGGGGAGCTGTTTTTT.

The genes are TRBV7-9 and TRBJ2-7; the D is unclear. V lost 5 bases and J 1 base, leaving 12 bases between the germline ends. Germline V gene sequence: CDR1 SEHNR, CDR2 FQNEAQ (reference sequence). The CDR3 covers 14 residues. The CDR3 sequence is CASSQAGSSYEQYF. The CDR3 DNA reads TGTGCCAGCAGCCAGGCCGGGTCATCCTACGAGCAGTACTTC.

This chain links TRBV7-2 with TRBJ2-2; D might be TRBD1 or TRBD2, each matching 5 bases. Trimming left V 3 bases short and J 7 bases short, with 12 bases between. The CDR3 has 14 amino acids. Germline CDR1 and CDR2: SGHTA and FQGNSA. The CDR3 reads CASSLNRDGGELFF. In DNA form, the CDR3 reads TGTGCCAGCAGCTTGAACCGGGACGGCGGGGAGCTGTTTTTT.